The entry below describes one T cell receptor (beta chain). Trimming at V came to 4 bases and at J to 0 bases, leaving 6 bases not matched to a gene. Germline CDR1 reads MNHNS; CDR2 reads SASEGT. The CDR3 runs to 16 residues. These data belong to a study of blood T cell repertoires in COVID-19. As originally analysed: Counts of nucleated cells, estimated from reference gene primer amplification, were obtained. Sequencing was performed with immunoSEQ multiplex PCR; in TCRdb, only in-frame clones are kept and a portion is missing. V, J and clone size are those of that table, while D and trimming were read from the DNA. The top ten hold approximately 9% of the sample, which has hundreds of thousands of clones, 80% to 90% seen once.

The sample comprised peripheral blood. This sequence was found in a woman aged 45 to 65 who had recovered from COVID-19. The chain couples TRBV6-1 to TRBJ2-1; 7 bases are a match to TRBD2. CDR3 sequence: CASSGDSGSSYNEQFF. The CDR3 DNA is TGTGCCAGCAGTGGGGATAGCGGGTCCTCCTACAATGAGCAGTTCTTC.